This T cell receptor (beta chain) appears in the sequencing data of a study of cytomegalovirus exposure and HLA in healthy donors. Study findings and constraints: Whilst most TCR sequences proved rare, a subset of public TCRs occurred across many donors.

Germline CDR1 GTSNPN, CDR2 SVGIG (reference sequence). The V segment lost 4 bases and the J segment 4 bases; nucleotides outside the gene matches: 7. The CDR3 has 13 residues. About this clone itself: Its matching antigen is unknown.

In the PCR, 60 Vbeta and 13 Jbeta primers were used. Using immunoSEQ multiplex PCR, the repertoire was profiled, and TCRdb retains in-frame clones only, with some absent. The sample lists about 140,000 clones; around three quarters were seen once. Sequenced sample: PBMCs. The gene calls are TRBV30 and TRBJ2-7; 7 positions match TRBD1. The receptor comes from a man in his forties in good health and CMV-seronegative. CDR3 nucleotide sequence: TGTGCCTGGATGGGGACAGACAGGTACGAGCAGTACTTC. Translated, it gives CAWMGTDRYEQYF.